The source of this T cell receptor (beta chain) is a study of cytomegalovirus exposure and HLA in healthy donors. About the research overall: Of the donors genotyped, approximately 430 in all, over 80% fell in the Caucasian-associated ancestry cluster.

V lost 10 bases to trimming and J lost 0 bases; unmatched junction nucleotides: 6. Germline V gene lookup returns CDR1 MNHNS and CDR2 SASEGT. The CDR3 is 15 residues long. Findings and caveats of the study: An analysis was carried out later, and it reportedly showed fewer N-insertions in an Asian-associated ancestry cluster than the roughly 700-donor mean.

As to this clone: Its antigen is unidentified.

In the PCR, 60 Vbeta and 13 Jbeta primers were used. Here immunoSEQ multiplex PCR was the method, and the copy in TCRdb shows in-frame clones only, minus some. Of 150,000 to 200,000 clones in the sample, roughly 83% were seen once. This chain connects TRBV6-1 to TRBJ1-4, with 9 positions matching TRBD1. Sequences were obtained from PBMCs. The source of this sequence is a woman aged 45-65 years in good health and CMV-seronegative. Here the CDR3 DNA reads TGTGCCACTGGACAGGGGTCTGCAACTAATGAAAAACTGTTTTTT. As protein: CATGQGSATNEKLFF.